These 4 T cell receptor beta chains came from one sample sequenced in a study of prognosis after radiotherapy for stage I lung cancer. TCR beta CDR3 was amplified from genomic DNA by two-round multiplex PCR. Initially, in first-round PCR, primers specific to each TRBV and TRBJ gene were used. TCRdb reanalysed the multiplex PCR reads using MiXCR and keeps one entry per CDR3 protein. Here the sample spans 30,000 to 35,000 distinct CDR3 sequences, over 45% being singletons. The source material was PBMCs, sampled before or after stereotactic body radiation therapy (not recorded which). The receptors were sampled from a donor older than 45 with non-small cell lung cancer.

This clonotype was found many times. The rearrangement uses TRBV28 and TRBJ2-7; TRBD1 matches at 8 bases. The CDR3 extends over 14 amino acids. V trimming: 5 bases; J trimming: 0 bases; junction bases outside the gene matches: 3. The germline V gene has CDR1 MDHEN and CDR2 SYDVKM. This chain's CDR3 is CASSAGTGSYEQYF. In nucleotides, the CDR3 is TGTGCCAGCAGTGCCGGGACAGGCTCCTACGAGCAGTACTTC. The variable domain in full, completed from reference TRBV28 and TRBJ2-7, reads DVKVTQSSRYLVKRTGEKVFLECVQDMDHENMFWYRQDPGLGLRLIYFSYDVKMKEKGDIPEGYSVSREKKERFSLILESASTNQTSMYLCASSAGTGSYEQYFGPGTRLTVT.

The chain has TRBV7-6 and TRBJ2-3; the D call may be TRBD1 or TRBD2 (5 bases each). Germline V gene lookup returns CDR1 SGHVS and CDR2 FNYEAQ. CDR3 length equals 17 residues. V shed 1 base and J shed 4 bases, with 18 bases lying between them. CDR3 nucleotide sequence: TGTGCCAGCAGCTTAGGGACGAACGGGGACGGGGCAGATACGCAGTATTTT. It codes for CASSLGTNGDGADTQYF. The full variable domain, completed using reference TRBV7-6 and TRBJ2-3, is GAGVSQSPRYKVTKRGQDVALRCDPISGHVSLYWYRQALGQGPEFLTYFNYEAQQDKSGLPNDRFSAERPEGSISTLTIQRTEQRDSAMYRCASSLGTNGDGADTQYFGPGTRLTVL.

In this sample, this clonotype turned up many times. This chain uses TRBV5-4 with TRBJ2-1, with 13 nucleotides matching TRBD2. The CDR3 contains 14 residues. Germline V gene sequence: CDR1 SGHNT, CDR2 YYREEE (reference sequence). The junction had 4 bases not matched to a gene; V was cut back by 4 bases and J by 9 bases. The CDR3 region is CASSVTSGRGEQFF. The DNA of the CDR3 is TGTGCCAGCAGCGTAACTAGCGGGAGGGGTGAGCAGTTCTTC.

The V and J genes are TRBV6-1 and TRBJ1-1; D ambiguous. Between the trimmed V and J ends, which lost 8 bases and 1 base, there was a span of 11 bases. This CDR3 contains 13 residues. From germline, CDR1 is MNHNS and CDR2 SASEGT. In DNA, the CDR3 is TGTGCCAGCGGCTGGGGTGCGAACACTGAAGCTTTCTTT. Translating it yields CASGWGANTEAFF.